These T cell receptor beta chains were read from a single sample in a study of sequential checkpoint blockade in melanoma. Profiling relied on immunoSEQ multiplex PCR, and the TCRdb table lists in-frame clones only, not all of them. The sample carries more than 25,000 clones, roughly nine tenths recorded once. Sequences were derived from CD8+ T cells sorted from blood (inferred from file names), sampled from a patient given nivolumab and ipilimumab in sequence. These receptors originate from a human donor with melanoma. Both conserved end residues are part of each CDR3. The order of the fields is J gene, V gene, CDR3 protein.

j_gene: TRBJ1-4
v_gene: TRBV9
CDR3aa: CASSGLPGHLGEEKLFF

j_gene: TRBJ2-1
v_gene: TRBV27
CDR3aa: CASGLAGGYNEQFF

j_gene: TRBJ2-1
v_gene: TRBV2
CDR3aa: CASSDRKREGLSEQFF

j_gene: TRBJ2-1
v_gene: TRBV5-1
CDR3aa: CASSLGGRESYNEQFF

j_gene: TRBJ2-7
v_gene: TRBV28
CDR3aa: CASSLAGTPSYEQYF

j_gene: TRBJ1-1
v_gene: TRBV6-5
CDR3aa: CASSYSGGNTEAFF

j_gene: TRBJ2-7
v_gene: TRBV5-4
CDR3aa: CASSLERYEQYF

j_gene: TRBJ2-3
v_gene: TRBV5-8
CDR3aa: CASSPRTSTDTQYF

j_gene: TRBJ2-3
v_gene: TRBV7-6
CDR3aa: CASSLGGGADTQYF

j_gene: TRBJ1-2
v_gene: TRBV29-1
CDR3aa: CSVPDRREYGYTF

j_gene: TRBJ2-7
v_gene: TRBV5-1
CDR3aa: CASSPGQGPLREQYF

j_gene: TRBJ2-2
v_gene: TRBV5-4
CDR3aa: CASSPRGRNTGELFF

j_gene: TRBJ1-5
v_gene: TRBV30
CDR3aa: CAWTIPGQGIFSQPQHF

j_gene: TRBJ2-5
v_gene: TRBV4-1
CDR3aa: CASSQVTLYQETQYF

j_gene: TRBJ2-3
v_gene: TRBV7-3
CDR3aa: CASSLRGPGDTQYF

j_gene: TRBJ2-7
v_gene: TRBV10-2
CDR3aa: CASSDRASYEQYF

j_gene: TRBJ1-4
v_gene: TRBV7-6
CDR3aa: CASSLQDRVGEKLFF

j_gene: TRBJ1-5
v_gene: TRBV30
CDR3aa: CAWSVGQGSQPQHF

j_gene: TRBJ2-1
v_gene: TRBV4-2
CDR3aa: CASSQGGTTNEQFF

j_gene: TRBJ2-7
v_gene: TRBV7-3
CDR3aa: CASSPGPVAGHYEQYF

j_gene: TRBJ1-1
v_gene: TRBV2
CDR3aa: CASSSQDRSEAFF

j_gene: TRBJ1-5
v_gene: TRBV28
CDR3aa: CASSLLFGAGNQPQHF

j_gene: TRBJ1-2
v_gene: TRBV6-5
CDR3aa: CASSYSGGSYGYTF

j_gene: TRBJ2-1
v_gene: TRBV12-5
CDR3aa: CASGLDRYNEQFF

j_gene: TRBJ2-1
v_gene: TRBV29-1
CDR3aa: CSVRTGGNEQFF

j_gene: TRBJ2-1
v_gene: TRBV29-1
CDR3aa: CSVEGFGGAANEQFF

j_gene: TRBJ2-2
v_gene: TRBV9
CDR3aa: CASSVVGTGELFF

j_gene: TRBJ1-4
v_gene: TRBV18
CDR3aa: CASSPDRWGTNEKLFF

j_gene: TRBJ1-1
v_gene: TRBV2
CDR3aa: CASSDLGRTMNTEAFF

j_gene: TRBJ2-5
v_gene: TRBV7-9
CDR3aa: CASSLEALETQYF

j_gene: TRBJ2-7
v_gene: TRBV27
CDR3aa: CASSLSITYEQYF

j_gene: TRBJ2-3
v_gene: TRBV28
CDR3aa: CASSLGPGGGTTDTQYF

j_gene: TRBJ2-1
v_gene: TRBV9
CDR3aa: CASSDRVYNEQFF

j_gene: TRBJ1-1
v_gene: TRBV6-9
CDR3aa: CASSLSRVMNTEAFF

j_gene: TRBJ2-1
v_gene: TRBV9
CDR3aa: CASSFQGLAADEQFF

j_gene: TRBJ1-2
v_gene: TRBV19
CDR3aa: CASSIIRRDYGYTF

j_gene: TRBJ2-1
v_gene: TRBV27
CDR3aa: CASSRYTVPSGRRSNEQFF

j_gene: TRBJ2-2
v_gene: TRBV9
CDR3aa: CASSSPGGDTGELFF

j_gene: TRBJ1-1
v_gene: TRBV4-1
CDR3aa: CASSQRRVEDRSTEAFF

j_gene: TRBJ2-7
v_gene: TRBV21-1
CDR3aa: CASSKEGSGASGSSEQYF

j_gene: TRBJ2-2
v_gene: TRBV28
CDR3aa: CASSFLGAGGLTGELFF

j_gene: TRBJ1-1
v_gene: TRBV13
CDR3aa: CASSLGGGREAFF

j_gene: TRBJ2-3
v_gene: TRBV7-9
CDR3aa: CASSDRTSGGPSTDTQYF

j_gene: TRBJ2-7
v_gene: TRBV27
CDR3aa: CASSLSGGLGYEQYF

j_gene: TRBJ2-5
v_gene: TRBV9
CDR3aa: CASSGTAQETQYF